The clone carrying this TCR beta chain was detected a few times. Its target is unknown. The data were produced by immunoSEQ multiplex PCR, yet TCRdb's version contains in-frame clones alone and is incomplete. The data hold some 2,000 clones, with 25% to 30% observed a single time. These data are taken from a study of STAT3 mutations in large granular lymphocyte leukemia. Study-wide background: Immunosuppressive therapy was given to more than half of T-LGLL patients.

Study findings and constraints: Persisting codominant clonotypes may have hidden a small pathogenic clone. At least one immunodominant TCR beta clonotype appeared in every T-cell large granular lymphocyte leukemia patient.

The CDR3 loop spans 14 amino acids. Germline V gives CDR1 SGHRS, CDR2 YFSETQ. Between the trimmed V and J ends, which lost 1 base and 6 bases, there was a span of 11 bases. The sample taken for sequencing was peripheral blood mononuclear cells. V and J are TRBV5-1 and TRBJ1-5; no definite D call. The receptor was isolated from a male patient aged 50 to 59 with T-cell large granular lymphocyte leukemia. Some clones in this sample may be carry-over from other donors' samples. The DNA for the CDR3 is TGCGCCAGCAGCTTGTATGGGGATGCTCAGCCCCAGCATTTT. It codes for CASSLYGDAQPQHF.